Sequencing of this T cell receptor beta chain was carried out in a study of T cell responses to AZD1222 COVID-19 vaccine. Findings and caveats of the study: The repertoires were collected only after the peak T cell response.

Worth noting for this clone: Its antigen is not identified.

This CDR3 contains 13 residues. Trimming cost V 6 bases and J 8 bases, with 17 bases left between them. Per germline, CDR1 SGHKS and CDR2 YYEKEE (reference sequence). Assay used: immunoSEQ multiplex PCR; TCRdb lists only in-frame clones, some missing. This table holds around 170,000 clones, approximately 90% found once. The receptor's source is an adult in good health. The chain combines TRBV5-5 with TRBJ1-2, with unresolved D. The sequenced sample was peripheral blood, obtained on day 0 of AZD1222 vaccination. CDR3 protein: CASTLPALLGYTF. Written as DNA, the CDR3 is TGTGCCAGCACCCTCCCGGCCCTCTTGGGCTACACCTTC.